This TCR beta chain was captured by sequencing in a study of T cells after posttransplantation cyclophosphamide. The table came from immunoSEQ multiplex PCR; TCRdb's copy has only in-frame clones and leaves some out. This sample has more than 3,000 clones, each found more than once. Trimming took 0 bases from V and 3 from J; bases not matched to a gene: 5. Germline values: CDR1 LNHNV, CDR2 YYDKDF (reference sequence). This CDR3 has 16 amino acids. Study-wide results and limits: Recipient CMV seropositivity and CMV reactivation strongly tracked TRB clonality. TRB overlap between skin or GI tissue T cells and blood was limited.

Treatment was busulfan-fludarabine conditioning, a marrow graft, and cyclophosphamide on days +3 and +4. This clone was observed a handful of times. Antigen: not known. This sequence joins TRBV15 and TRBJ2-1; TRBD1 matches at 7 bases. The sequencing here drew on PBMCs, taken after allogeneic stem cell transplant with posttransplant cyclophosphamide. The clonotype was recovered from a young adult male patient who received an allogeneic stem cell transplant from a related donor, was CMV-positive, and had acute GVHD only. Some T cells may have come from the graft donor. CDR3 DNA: TGTGCCACCAGCAGAGAAAAGGGGGCAGGCTACAATGAGCAGTTCTTC. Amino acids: CATSREKGAGYNEQFF.